Included here is one TCR beta chain sequence, with context. This clonotype was detected ten times or more. This clone's antigen is unknown. Base qualities are not at hand, and no much larger clone is one base apart. TCR beta CDR3 regions were amplified from RNA transcripts. For the first round of RT-PCR on the TCR CDR3, the HTBI primer set was used together with the Qiagen OneStep RT-PCR kit. The libraries were constructed in a second round of multiplex PCR and then size-selected and purified. Libraries were sequenced paired-end with 100 bp reads on an Illumina HiSeq2000. From the authors' description of their analysis: SOAPnuke was used to process the raw data, throwing out any read that contained adapters or uncalled bases, had a mean Phred below 15, or lacked an exact constant-primer or identifier match. COPE v1.2.5 was used to merge the high-quality paired reads, and each unique nucleotide sequence was defined as a clonotype. Clonotypes were aligned to IMGT TRBV, TRBD and TRBJ reference segments using MiTCR v1.1. Only V-J combinations with frequency above 0.0001, covering approximately 99% of repertoires, were analysed. The TCS score was defined as F50 (clonal expansion) divided by E x V (chaos), with BLOSUM62-based TCRdist calculated between CDR3 peptides within each V-J. Welch's t-statistics and random forest reduced several hundred V-J features to 13, which were used in a naive Bayes classifier (R e1071). The similarity between thyroid and blood repertoires was quantified using the Morisita-Horn index. TCRdb reworked the public reads: Q25 trimming with fastp, MiXCR clone assembly, productive beta chains retained. Identical CDR3 proteins give one entry, which carries the most common genes and DNA. None of the V and J calls come from the authors' own analysis; TCRdb made them. This sample lists roughly 500,000 distinct CDR3 sequences; around 43% were detected once. The top ten clonotypes cover about 45% of the sample.

From the cysteine through the phenylalanine, the CDR3 covers 14 amino acids. Only CDR3 DNA is held: 42 bases, read in frame from base 1. CDR1 and CDR2, looked up from the germline V gene, are ENHRY and SYGVKD. Trimming costs V 6 bases and J 5 bases, and their ends lie 17 bases apart. These data are taken from a study of T cells in Graves' hyperthyroidism and ophthalmopathy (dated by TCRdb to the late 2010s). Describing the broader study: To identify TCR V-J signatures that set the groups apart, the researchers used a discovery cohort of 95 to 100 patients, made up of 43 with Graves' ophthalmopathy and around 58 with stable Graves' hyperthyroidism. Prospective prediction of ophthalmopathy was tested in an independent validation cohort consisting of 18 to 20 hyperthyroidism patients and around 16 patients who later progressed to ophthalmopathy. The roughly 100 discovery patients were randomly split 7:3 into training and test sets. In addition, the study compared T-cell repertoires in thyroid tissue and in blood from about six Graves' hyperthyroidism patients. Following sampling, methimazole starting at 30 mg daily was given to hyperthyroidism patients, and high-dose intravenous methylprednisolone was given to ophthalmopathy patients. According to the paper, TCR Vbeta CDR3 sequencing was carried out on approximately 140 peripheral blood samples, which came from approximately 41 ophthalmopathy, approximately 78 hyperthyroidism and some 17 progressor patients.

Exclusion was applied to patients with uncontrolled infections, other autoimmune diseases, pregnancy or lactation. Diagnoses were established on the basis of clinical symptoms, serum thyroxine and TRAb, thyroid ultrasound, and orbital computed tomography. Total RNA was extracted using Trizol reagent, and RNA quality was assessed on an Agilent 2100 Bioanalyzer. Findings and caveats that apply to the study as a whole: In cross-validation, a model built on a 13 V-J signature told ophthalmopathy apart from stable hyperthyroidism with 85% to 90% sensitivity and around 81% specificity, and in testing the same model reached 80%/75%. Sample size was not statistically predetermined, and blinding of investigators to group allocation was not performed. In validation, the model predicted progression to ophthalmopathy a median of 6.5 months before onset, with roughly 70% sensitivity and more than 72% specificity. Most expanded thyroid clonotypes (frequency above 0.001) were also detected in blood, a finding suggesting that blood repertoires may reflect thyroid immune responses.

The sequence derives from an adult woman with Graves' disease, either hyperthyroidism or ophthalmopathy (not recorded which). The sample was peripheral blood or thyroid tissue (not recorded which). The receptor chain draws on TRBV10-3 and TRBJ2-7; the D gene is perhaps TRBD2, on 5 matching bases. The sequenced DNA: TGTGCCATCAGCTCTTTGGGCGCGGGCGACGAGCAGTACTTC. The encoded protein is CAISSLGAGDEQYF.